This TCR beta chain appears in the sequencing data of a study of T-cell reconstitution after alpha-beta-depleted transplantation in children. CDR3 size: 14 residues. V lost 3 bases, J lost 1 base, and 10 bases lay in between. Per the germline V gene, CDR1 is MNHNS and CDR2 is SASEGT. Molecular barcoding with unique molecular identifiers was used for the TCRbeta library. TCRdb re-analysed the PCR reads in MiXCR, keeping a single row per CDR3 protein. The sample carries roughly 400,000 distinct CDR3 sequences, roughly 20% recorded once. This clonotype was obtained from a human donor who donated a stem cell graft to a child with acute myeloid leukemia. The genes are TRBV6-1 and TRBJ2-7; no clear D gene. Sequences were derived from PBMCs from the stem cell graft donor, sampled from the stem cell graft. The CDR3 bases are TGTGCCAGCAGTGAGGTTGCGGAATCCTACGAGCAGTACTTC. Translating it yields CASSEVAESYEQYF.